Below are 18 T cell receptor beta chains sequenced from a single sample in a study of blood T cells in healthy people across ages. A J-beta primer mix and a sample-barcoded 5' primer were used in a second PCR of about 7 to 11 cycles. Each CDR3 protein is one row after TCRdb ran MiXCR on the 5' RACE reads. There are roughly 790,000 distinct CDR3 sequences in the sample; around 46% occur only once, and about 20% lies in the top ten. The specimen sequenced was blood. Receptors originate from a woman aged 55-69 years in good health.

J is TRBJ1-5 and V is TRBV2; TRBD1 is a possible D gene (5 bases). Trimming took off 7 bases at V and 4 bases at J, with 14 bases between the two ends. CDR1 is SNHLY, CDR2 FYNNEI, per germline. CDR3 length: 14 residues. The CDR3 bases are TGTGCCAGCACAGAGGAAAGGGGAAATCAGCCCCAGCATTTT. Its protein is CASTEERGNQPQHF.

The V and J genes are TRBV18 and TRBJ2-2; possible D gene TRBD1, 6 bases. Germline CDR1 KGHSH, CDR2 LQKENI. Trimming left V 3 bases short and J 1 base short, with 12 bases between. This CDR3 comprises 16 residues. The CDR3 DNA reads TGTGCCAGCTCACCCGTCCAGGGGCGGAACACCGGGGAGCTGTTTTTT. Amino acids: CASSPVQGRNTGELFF.

This clonotype occurred a few times. The rearrangement links TRBV5-1 to TRBJ1-2; 7 bases agree with TRBD1. V lost 4 bases, J lost 8 bases, and 8 bases stayed unmatched. The V gene's germline CDR1 is SGHRS and CDR2 YFSETQ. The CDR3 extends over 13 amino acids. DNA for the CDR3: TGCGCCAGCAGCGGGGACAGTATGCGCGGCTACACCTTC. Protein product: CASSGDSMRGYTF.

This clonotype was seen more than once but under ten times. J is TRBJ1-2 and V is TRBV10-3; no clear D gene. Germline lookup yields CDR1 ENHRY and CDR2 SYGVKD. This CDR3 comprises 11 residues. The V and J ends lost 2 bases and 8 bases respectively, with 6 bases between them. The CDR3 spells CAISEGRGYTF. The CDR3 nucleotides are TGTGCCATCAGTGAGGGCAGGGGCTACACCTTC.

This clonotype was detected a few times. This rearrangement joins TRBV2 to TRBJ1-4, with D perhaps matching TRBD1 (5 bases). V lost 4 bases, J lost 7 bases, and 16 bases lay in between. CDR1 is SNHLY and CDR2 is FYNNEI in the germline V gene. The CDR3 is 15 amino acids. The CDR3 loop reads CASSAYGAHSEKLFF. CDR3 nucleotide sequence: TGTGCCAGCAGTGCCTACGGGGCACACAGTGAAAAACTGTTTTTT.

The V call is TRBV28, the J call TRBJ2-1, with D possibly being TRBD1 (6 bases). Looked up from germline, CDR1 is MDHEN and CDR2 is SYDVKM. The CDR3 spans 16 residues. V dropped 6 bases and J dropped 0 bases, with 15 bases sitting between them. CDR3 coding DNA: TGTGCCAGCAGCCCCCGGACAGTCCGCTCCTACAATGAGCAGTTCTTC. Encoded protein: CASSPRTVRSYNEQFF.

The V and J genes are TRBV6-2 or TRBV6-3 and TRBJ1-4; D remains ambiguous. Between the trimmed V and J ends, which lost 7 bases and 6 bases, there was a span of 12 bases. Germline-derived CDR1 and CDR2 are MNHEY and SVGEGT. The CDR3 covers 13 residues. The DNA for the CDR3 is TGTGCCAGCACGCCAGCTCGCCATGAAAAACTGTTTTTT. Its protein is CASTPARHEKLFF.

In its sample, this clonotype was seen a few times. This sequence joins TRBV27 and TRBJ2-4; D perhaps matches TRBD2 (5 bases). The ends were cut back, 7 bases at V and 0 bases at J, with 34 bases in the middle. CDR3 length: 22 amino acids. CDR1 is MNHEY, CDR2 SMNVEV, per germline (reference sequence). CDR3: CASKTRDKTAEERPLAKNIQYF. Here the CDR3 DNA reads TGTGCCAGCAAAACCCGGGATAAAACCGCCGAAGAAAGGCCTCTAGCCAAAAACATTCAGTACTTC.

This clonotype showed up just a few times. The genes are TRBV7-2 and TRBJ2-7; 9 bases align to TRBD2. V shed 5 bases, J shed 2 bases, and the junction held 7 bases outside the gene matches. CDR3 length: 15 residues. Germline lookup yields CDR1 SGHTA and CDR2 FQGNSA. This chain's CDR3 is CASSATGGGAYEQYF. CDR3 in DNA: TGTGCCAGCAGCGCCACGGGCGGGGGGGCCTACGAGCAGTACTTC.

This chain connects TRBV28 to TRBJ2-1; TRBD2 aligns across 8 bases. Germline loops: CDR1 MDHEN, CDR2 SYDVKM. This CDR3 spans 15 amino acids. The trim removed 6 bases at V and 0 bases at J, leaving 4 bases unmatched. As DNA, the CDR3 is TGTGCCAGCAGAACCGGGGGGGGCTCCTACAATGAGCAGTTCTTC. Translating gives CASRTGGGSYNEQFF.

The gene calls are TRBV9 and TRBJ2-7; D not resolved. Deletions cut 0 bases from V and 6 bases from J, with 1 base between. Per the germline V gene, CDR1 is SGDLS and CDR2 is YYNGEE. CDR3 length: 10 amino acids. The CDR3 protein is CASSVVEQYF. CDR3 sequence (DNA): TGTGCCAGCAGCGTAGTCGAGCAGTACTTC.

The chain's CDR3 is CSAQPPGTSYTF. Written as DNA, the CDR3 is TGCAGTGCCCAACCCCCAGGGACTAGCTACACCTTC. V usage is TRBV20-1 and J usage is TRBJ1-2; TRBD1 is a possible D gene (5 bases). V lost 6 bases, J lost 9 bases, and 17 bases lay in between. Germline-derived CDR1 and CDR2 are DFQATT and SNEGSKA (reference sequence). The CDR3 runs 12 residues.

This clonotype was seen only a few times. The CDR3 DNA follows: TGTGCCAGCAGCTTTGGACTAGCGGGGGGGCCAATAGATACGCAGTATTTT. Protein sequence: CASSFGLAGGPIDTQYF. The chain links TRBV7-3 to TRBJ2-3; 15 nucleotides align to TRBD2. In germline, CDR1 is SGHTA, CDR2 FQGTGA. V lost 3 bases to trimming and J lost 5 bases; unmatched junction nucleotides: 6. The CDR3 is 17 residues long. Drawing the rest from reference TRBV7-3 and TRBJ2-3, the complete variable domain is GAGVSQTPSNKVTEKGKYVELRCDPISGHTALYWYRQSLGQGPEFLIYFQGTGAADDSGLPNDRFFAVRPEGSVSTLKIQRTERGDSAVYLCASSFGLAGGPIDTQYFGPGTRLTVL.

V gene TRBV6-2 or TRBV6-3 combines with J gene TRBJ2-3, with 10 bases aligning to TRBD2. This CDR3 comprises 17 residues. J lost 3 bases, V lost 4 bases, and 10 bases had no gene match. From germline, CDR1 is MNHEY and CDR2 SVGEGT. The CDR3 sequence is CASSFPLSGRQTDTQYF. In nucleotides, the CDR3 is TGTGCCAGCAGTTTCCCCCTTAGCGGGAGGCAGACAGATACGCAGTATTTT.

On this clonotype: Since a much larger clone is just one base distant, this may be a read error. V usage is TRBV7-2 and J usage is TRBJ2-1, with D unresolved. This CDR3 has 13 amino acids. Germline assignment: CDR1 SGHTA and CDR2 FQGNSA. DNA for the CDR3: TGTGCCAGCAGCACCAACTCCGACAATGAGCAGTTCTTC. Its translation: CASSTNSDNEQFF.

As regards this clonotype: One base away lies a much larger clone, so this may be a sequencing read error. This sequence joins TRBV25-1 and TRBJ2-1, with TRBD1 matching 7 bases. The J call is in doubt because the DNA end fits TRBJ2-7 better. The germline V gene encodes CDR1 MGHDK and CDR2 SYGVNS. The CDR3 spans 14 residues. Here the CDR3 reads CASTGTETYNEQYF. The DNA for the CDR3 is TGTGCCAGCACCGGGACAGAGACCTACAATGAGCAGTACTTC.

This clonotype was recorded a few times. The chain combines TRBV12-3 or TRBV12-4 with TRBJ2-1, with 9 nucleotides matching TRBD1. The CDR3 has 16 amino acids. With 6 bases clipped from V and 7 bases from J, the junction kept 13 bases outside the gene matches. Here the CDR3 reads CASRPPGQGIGNEQFF. Here the CDR3 DNA reads TGTGCCAGCAGGCCACCGGGACAGGGTATTGGAAATGAGCAGTTCTTC.

The V call is TRBV6-5, the J call TRBJ2-5, with D perhaps matching TRBD2 (6 bases). CDR1 and CDR2 from the germline V gene are MNHEY and SVGAGI. This CDR3 is built from 14 residues. V was cut by 2 bases and J by 11 bases, with 18 bases left in between. The CDR3 region is CASSYGWSSGEQYF. The CDR3 nucleotides are TGTGCCAGCAGTTACGGGTGGTCCTCGGGGGAGCAGTACTTC.